The present T cell receptor beta chain was sequenced within a study of beta chain features in type 1 diabetes. Study findings and constraints: A moderate, significant TCRB CDR3 shortening appeared in type 1 diabetes across four CD4+ subsets.

Isolated RNA was reverse transcribed in full, so expressed TCRB transcripts were sequenced. Sequencing of naive, central memory and regulatory T cell samples gave an average of about 3.9 million reads. Here immunoSEQ multiplex PCR was the method, and the copy in TCRdb shows in-frame clones only, minus some. The profile shows under 200,000 clones, roughly 8% of them singletons. The CDR3 spans 15 residues. The V gene lost 1 base and the J gene lost 4 bases, with 13 bases spanning the gap. Looked up from germline, CDR1 is SNHLY and CDR2 is FYNNEI. To note about this clone: Antigen unknown.

The receptor was isolated from a young man in good health. Sequencing used central memory CD4+ T cells from blood. V gene TRBV2 combines with J gene TRBJ1-2; D gene uncertain. In DNA form, the CDR3 reads TGTGCCAGCAGTGAAGAAGCGGGGAAAGGCTATGGCTACACCTTC. This encodes CASSEEAGKGYGYTF. The whole variable domain, remainder taken from reference TRBV2 and TRBJ1-2, is EPEVTQTPSHQVTQMGQEVILRCVPISNHLYFYWYRQILGQKVEFLVSFYNNEISEKSEIFDDQFSVERPDGSNFTLKIRSTKLEDSAMYFCASSEEAGKGYGYTFGSGTRLTVV.